The 4 T cell receptor beta chains below were found in one sample sequenced in a study of radiotherapy plus CTLA-4 blockade in lung cancer. Sequenced by immunoSEQ multiplex PCR; TCRdb stores in-frame clones only, minus some. Found here are 90,000 to 100,000 clones, around 83% of them singletons; the top ten hold around 25%. The sample here was peripheral blood, taken from a patient treated with radiotherapy plus ipilimumab. These receptors all stem from a human donor with non-small cell lung cancer that progressed on radiotherapy plus ipilimumab.

The rearrangement joins TRBV13 to TRBJ2-1; TRBD1 aligns across 10 bases. The junction had 10 bases not matched to a gene; V was cut back by 5 bases and J by 6 bases. There are 16 residues in the CDR3. The V gene's germline CDR1 is PRHDT and CDR2 FYEKMQ (reference sequence). The DNA for the CDR3 is TGTGCCAGCAGCCAAGGACAGGGGGAAGTGGGCAATGAGCAGTTCTTC. This codes for CASSQGQGEVGNEQFF.

This clone was counted between two and nine times. The chain links TRBV12-5 to TRBJ2-1, with D perhaps TRBD2 (6 bases). The CDR3 totals 11 residues. CDR1 and CDR2 (germline): LGHNT, FRNRAP. The germline V and J ends were trimmed by 2 bases and 14 bases, with 10 bases remaining between them. This CDR3 reads CASGLREVEFF. The CDR3 DNA follows: TGTGCTAGTGGTTTGAGGGAGGTTGAGTTCTTC.

J is TRBJ2-1 and V is TRBV6-5, with D possibly TRBD2 on 6 matching bases. V lost 4 bases and J lost 8, with 6 bases in between. Germline V gene data show CDR1 as MNHEY and CDR2 as SVGAGI. CDR3 length: 11 amino acids. CDR3 in DNA: TGTGCCAGCAGTTGGGGGGATGAGCAGTTCTTC. It codes for CASSWGDEQFF.

The gene calls are TRBV19 and TRBJ2-1, with D perhaps TRBD2 (6 bases). Between the trimmed V and J ends, which lost 5 bases and 7 bases, there was a span of 18 bases. Per germline, CDR1 LNHDA and CDR2 SQIVND (reference sequence). The CDR3 is made up of 15 amino acids. CDR3 coding DNA: TGTGCCAGTAGTCCCCGATCGGGAGTAAGGAATGAGCAGTTCTTC. It is translated as CASSPRSGVRNEQFF. The full variable domain, in which reference TRBV19 and TRBJ2-1 provide the parts outside the CDR3, is DGGITQSPKYLFRKEGQNVTLSCEQNLNHDAMYWYRQDPGQGLRLIYYSQIVNDFQKGDIAEGYSVSREKKESFPLTVTSAQKNPTAFYLCASSPRSGVRNEQFFGPGTRLTVL.